The TCR beta chain described here comes from a study of cytomegalovirus exposure and HLA in healthy donors. Sequenced by immunoSEQ multiplex PCR; TCRdb stores in-frame clones only, minus some. The repertoire consists of 73,000 or so clones, with approximately 94% occurring once and the leading ten covering under 4%. After removal of 5 bases from V and 5 bases from J, the junction contained 6 bases not matched to a gene. CDR3 length equals 15 residues. CDR1 SGHNT and CDR2 YYREEE come from the germline V gene (reference sequence). The receptor's source is a woman between 18 and 30 years old in good health and CMV-seropositive. The sequencing input was PBMCs. This chain connects TRBV5-4 to TRBJ2-3, with 12 bases that match TRBD2. CDR3 sequence reads: CASRALAGGLDTQYF. In DNA form, the CDR3 reads TGTGCCAGCAGGGCCCTAGCGGGGGGGCTAGATACGCAGTATTTT. Looking up the rest from reference TRBV5-4 and TRBJ2-3 gives the full variable domain: ETGVTQSPTHLIKTRGQQVTLRCSSQSGHNTVSWYQQALGQGPQFIFQYYREEENGRGNFPPRFSGLQFPNYSSELNVNALELDDSALYLCASRALAGGLDTQYFGPGTRLTVL.